This is a list of T cell receptor beta chains from one sample in a study of cytomegalovirus exposure and HLA in healthy donors. The repertoire was sequenced with immunoSEQ multiplex PCR; TCRdb's copy has only in-frame clones and lacks some. The sample lists about 130,000 clones, 81% seen once, with 4% in the top ten. Sequenced material: PBMCs. The source is a man younger than 35 in good health and CMV-seropositive. Both conserved end residues are part of each CDR3. The D gene is left open where the match is weak. Where a row states a size, it is once, few, many or the class of an expanded clone; other rows omit it.

size	V	J	D	DNA	CDR3
.	TRBV7-2	TRBJ1-1	.	TGTGCCAGCAGCTTAGCGCAGGGAAGGGCTGAAGCTTTCTTT	CASSLAQGRAEAFF
few	TRBV10-3	TRBJ1-1	TRBD1	TGTGCCATCAGTGTTGGGGACAGGGAGGTCGCTAGGAACACTGAAGCTTTCTTT	CAISVGDREVARNTEAFF
.	TRBV6-1	TRBJ1-1	.	TGTGCCAGCAGCAGGAAGGCTGAAGCTTTCTTT	CASSRKAEAFF
.	TRBV30	TRBJ2-2	TRBD1	TGTGCCTGGAAGCCGGGACAGGGCTATGGTCCCGGGGAGCTGTTTTTT	CAWKPGQGYGPGELFF
.	TRBV4-3	TRBJ2-7	.	TGCGCCAGCAGCCAAGATAAACAGTACGAGCAGTACTTC	CASSQDKQYEQYF
.	TRBV7-9	TRBJ1-2	.	TGTGTCAGCACCCCGGACTTAGCTAACTATGGCTACACCTTC	CVSTPDLANYGYTF
.	TRBV7-9	TRBJ1-2	.	TGTTCCAGCAGCTTAGCCCTCTCGACAGCAAACTATGGCTACACCTTC	CSSSLALSTANYGYTF
.	TRBV5-5	TRBJ2-7	TRBD1	TGTGCCAGCAGCTGGCCGGGACAGCTCTTAGGTGAGCAGTACTTC	CASSWPGQLLGEQYF
once	TRBV7-9	TRBJ1-1	.	TGTGCCAGCAGGCGGGGACCCGCGGACACTGAAGCTTTCTTT	CASRRGPADTEAFF
.	TRBV5-6	TRBJ2-7	TRBD1	TGTGCCAGCAGCCGACTGGGACAGATCTACGAGCAGTACTTC	CASSRLGQIYEQYF
.	TRBV2	TRBJ2-7	.	TGTGCCAGCCGTCGACAAGAGCAGTACTTC	CASRRQEQYF
.	TRBV5-1	TRBJ1-1	.	TGCGCCAGCAGCTTACAGGGAACAGGGAACACTGAAGCTTTCTTT	CASSLQGTGNTEAFF
.	TRBV6-1	TRBJ2-1	.	TGTGCCAGCAGGGCAAGAAGTAACTCCTACAATGAGCAGTTCTTC	CASRARSNSYNEQFF
.	TRBV19	TRBJ1-1	.	TGTGCCAGTAGTAGTTCCAGGGAAAGGGACACTGAAGCTTTCTTT	CASSSSRERDTEAFF
.	TRBV7-9	TRBJ2-2	TRBD2	TGTGCCAGCAGCTCCGTTATAGCGGGAACGAACACCGGGGAGCTGTTTTTT	CASSSVIAGTNTGELFF
few	TRBV13	TRBJ2-3	TRBD1	TGTGCCAGCAGCTTAGGACACAGGGGCGGCACAGATACGCAGTATTTT	CASSLGHRGGTDTQYF
.	TRBV9	TRBJ1-2	TRBD1	TGTGCCAGCAGCGTTTATGACAGGGCCCTTGGCTACACCTTC	CASSVYDRALGYTF
.	TRBV21-1	TRBJ1-2	.	TGTGCCAGCAGCGACACCTATCCGGGACAGAATTCTAACTATGGCTACACCTTC	CASSDTYPGQNSNYGYTF
.	TRBV7-2	TRBJ2-7	TRBD2	TGTGCCAGCAGCTTAGTATTCGCTAGCGGGAGCTACGAGCAGTACTTC	CASSLVFASGSYEQYF
.	TRBV6-6	TRBJ1-6	.	TGTGCCAGCAGTTCCAGGCCCTCGAATTCACCCCTCCACTTT	CASSSRPSNSPLHF